A selection of T cell receptor beta chains follows, all from one sample in a study of blood T cell repertoires in COVID-19. Sequencing used immunoSEQ multiplex PCR; TCRdb keeps in-frame clones, though not all of them. The top ten clones hold 4.8% of a sample with over 120,000 clones, approximately 80% of them seen once. Specimen: peripheral blood. These receptor sequences come from a human donor in a cohort sampled during active COVID-19. The CDR3 runs from the conserved cysteine through the conserved F or W. D genes are given only for firm matches. Size is stated for part of the rows, as once, few or many counts, or as a class when the clone is expanded.

J	size	D	V	DNA	CDR3
TRBJ2-7	NA	NA	TRBV4-2	TGTGCCAGCAGCCAATCGGTGGGGGCGGTCTGGGAGCAGTACTTC	CASSQSVGAVWEQYF
TRBJ2-2	once	NA	TRBV19	TGTGCCAGTACCTCGGAGGGAGCGAACACCGGGGAGCTGTTTTTT	CASTSEGANTGELFF
TRBJ1-2	NA	TRBD1	TRBV5-6	TGTGCCAGCAGCTTTCTGGACAGGGAGGGGGGCTATGGCTACACCTTC	CASSFLDREGGYGYTF
TRBJ1-5	NA	NA	TRBV19	TGTGCCACGGGTGTCCGAAATCAGCCCCAGCATTTT	CATGVRNQPQHF
TRBJ2-7	NA	TRBD1	TRBV6-1	TGTGCCAGCAGTGAGACCGGGACAGGGGGCCACGAGCAGTACTTC	CASSETGTGGHEQYF
TRBJ1-4	NA	NA	TRBV6-6	TGTGCCAGCAGTGTTCGGGGGGGGATGGACGAAAAACTGTTTTTT	CASSVRGGMDEKLFF
TRBJ1-5	NA	NA	TRBV21-1	TGTGCCAGCAGCAGGGCCGGAAGGTACGATCAGCCCCAGCATTTT	CASSRAGRYDQPQHF
TRBJ1-2	NA	NA	TRBV30	TGTGCCTGGAGCCCCGTGGAGGGACTTGGCTATGGCTACACCTTC	CAWSPVEGLGYGYTF
TRBJ1-6	NA	NA	TRBV30	TGTGCCTGGAAAGGTGGGGCGGGGAGGAGTTCACCCCTCCACTTT	CAWKGGAGRSSPLHF
TRBJ2-2	NA	NA	TRBV6-5	TGTGCCAGCAACGGGGTCGCGAACACCGGGGAGCTGTTTTTT	CASNGVANTGELFF
TRBJ2-5	NA	NA	TRBV4-1	TGCGCCAGCAGCCAAGGGGTAAAGGGGGAAGAGACCCAGTACTTC	CASSQGVKGEETQYF
TRBJ1-3	NA	NA	TRBV5-5	TGTGCCAGCAGCCTTTATGGGCCTGGAAACACCATATATTTT	CASSLYGPGNTIYF
TRBJ1-2	NA	TRBD1	TRBV9	TGTGCCAGCAGCGAACCGACAGGGAACGGCTACACCTTC	CASSEPTGNGYTF
TRBJ2-7	NA	TRBD2	TRBV6-5	TGTGCCAGCAGTTACGGTTCGGGGGGGCCGGTTGACGAGCAGTACTTC	CASSYGSGGPVDEQYF
TRBJ1-3	NA	NA	TRBV9	TGTGCCAGCAGCGTAGCTCCGGGGGGCCCTGGAAACACCATATATTTT	CASSVAPGGPGNTIYF
TRBJ2-5	NA	NA	TRBV7-2	TGTGCCAGCAGCTCCGGGACCCTCGGGGGAGTGACCCAGTACTTC	CASSSGTLGGVTQYF
TRBJ2-5	NA	NA	TRBV15	TGTGCCACCAGCAGAGATTTTGGAGGGGGCGGGAAGACCCAGTACTTC	CATSRDFGGGGKTQYF
TRBJ2-1	many	TRBD1	TRBV5-1	TGCGCCAGCAGCTCCGAACCGACAGGGAACAACAATGAGCAGTTCTTC	CASSSEPTGNNNEQFF
TRBJ2-5	NA	TRBD1	TRBV23-1	TGCGCCAGCAGTCAATGGACAGGGGGCCTTGTGACCCAGTACTTC	CASSQWTGGLVTQYF
TRBJ1-2	few	NA	TRBV5-8	TGTGCCAGCAGTCGAGGGTCCCAAAGGGACTATGGCTACACCTTC	CASSRGSQRDYGYTF
TRBJ2-1	NA	NA	TRBV3-1/TRBV3-2	TGTGCCAGCAGCCAAACTTTTACAGGAAACAATGAGCAGTTCTTC	CASSQTFTGNNEQFF
TRBJ1-2	NA	TRBD1	TRBV6-5	TGTGCCAGCAGTTACTCGACAGGGGGCGGCTATGGCTACACCTTC	CASSYSTGGGYGYTF
TRBJ1-5	NA	NA	TRBV28	TGTGCCAGCCTCCATGGGCGAGGCAATCAGCCCCAGCATTTT	CASLHGRGNQPQHF
TRBJ2-4	NA	TRBD2	TRBV6-1	TGTGCCAGCAGTGCCAACGGGGGGGCCGCCAAAAACATTCAGTACTTC	CASSANGGAAKNIQYF
TRBJ1-1	NA	NA	TRBV30	TGTGCCTGGATCATGAACACTGAAGCTTTCTTT	CAWIMNTEAFF
TRBJ1-5	NA	TRBD1	TRBV5-6	TGTGCCAGCAGCTTCATGACAGGGGGCGGGGGCAATCAGCCCCAGCATTTT	CASSFMTGGGGNQPQHF
TRBJ1-2	NA	NA	TRBV30	TGTGCCTGGAGTTCTGCGGCAGTTAACTATGGCTACACCTTC	CAWSSAAVNYGYTF
TRBJ1-6	NA	NA	TRBV3-1/TRBV3-2	TGTGCCAGCAGCACCCGACAGGCCAATTCACCCCTCCACTTT	CASSTRQANSPLHF
TRBJ2-1	NA	TRBD2	TRBV6-5	TGTGCCAGCAGCGTTGGACTAGCGGGAGGTTACGAGCAGTTCTTC	CASSVGLAGGYEQFF
TRBJ1-5	few	TRBD1	TRBV25-1	TGTGCCAGCAGTGAATTCGGACAGGGGAATCAGCCCCAGCATTTT	CASSEFGQGNQPQHF
TRBJ2-3	NA	TRBD2	TRBV7-9	TGTGCCAGCAGTCCTACCCTATTGGGGGGGGTCACAGATACGCAGTATTTT	CASSPTLLGGVTDTQYF
TRBJ1-1	NA	NA	TRBV27	TGTGCCAGCAGTTTATTCGCAGGGGTGAACACTGAAGCTTTCTTT	CASSLFAGVNTEAFF
TRBJ2-2	NA	TRBD2	TRBV27	TGTGCCAGCAGATTGGCACTAGCGGCCACCGGGGAGCTGTTTTTT	CASRLALAATGELFF
TRBJ2-5	NA	TRBD2	TRBV28	TGTGCCAGCGCGGCTAGCGGGGGGGTAGAGACCCAGTACTTC	CASAASGGVETQYF
TRBJ1-2	NA	TRBD1	TRBV6-5	TGTGCCAGCAGACGACAGGGGGTTTCGAACTATGGCTACACCTTC	CASRRQGVSNYGYTF
TRBJ2-3	NA	NA	TRBV21-1	TGTGCCAGCAGCAAAGGACTAGCGGGAGGTTCGGATACGCAGTATTTT	CASSKGLAGGSDTQYF